In its sample, the clone carrying this T cell receptor (beta chain) was seen a few times. The antigen is not known. General study results and limits: Whole repertoires were not studied in the larger cohort, only one V-J beta rearrangement. In terms of TCR gene usage, tumor memory CD4+ T cells clustered together with blood and lymph node memory CD4+ cells, as well as with lymph node naive CD4+ cells. Tumor Tregs overlapped most with tumor, then blood, naive CD4+ cells.

Constant-region reverse primers amplified full-length variable regions, followed by semi-nested Nested Universal Primer A PCR. Via MiXCR, TCRdb re-called the 5' RACE reads, giving one row per CDR3 protein. Of 8,000 or so distinct CDR3 sequences listed, more than 30% were seen once; the top ten hold around 7%. The CDR3 is 15 amino acids. Germline-derived CDR1 and CDR2 are MNHEY and SVGAGI. Trimming at V came to 5 bases and at J to 0 bases, leaving 2 bases not matched to a gene. This chain uses TRBV6-5 with TRBJ2-1; TRBD2 agrees at 9 bases. Sequenced material: tumor-infiltrating memory CD4+ T cells sorted from the breast tumor. Subset here: memory CD4+ T cells, CD4+CD45RO+CD25-. The clonotype was recovered from a female donor with breast cancer. CDR3 sequence reads: CASSLSGSSYNEQFF. The CDR3 region has the DNA TGTGCCAGCAGTCTTAGCGGGAGCTCCTACAATGAGCAGTTCTTC.